The 7 T cell receptor beta chains presented below share a single source sample, sequenced in a study of blood T cell repertoires in COVID-19. TCRdb's table, derived via immunoSEQ multiplex PCR, lists solely in-frame clones and lacks some. Among around 20,000 clones listed, 85% to 95% were seen once. Source material: peripheral blood. The receptors stem from a human donor in a cohort sampled during active COVID-19.

This clone was found once. The V gene is TRBV6-2 or TRBV6-3, the J gene TRBJ2-7; 7 bases agree with TRBD1. Germline CDR1 is MNHEY and CDR2 is SVGEGT. V lost 8 bases and J lost 9; bases outside the gene matches: 10. CDR3 size: 12 residues. The CDR3 sequence: CASGRQGRGQYF. CDR3 DNA: TGTGCCAGCGGCCGACAGGGTAGAGGGCAGTACTTC.

CDR3 in DNA: TGTGCCAGCAGTGAAACTAGAGGACAGCTTAACTATGGCTACACCTTC. Amino acid sequence: CASSETRGQLNYGYTF. This chain joins TRBV25-1 and TRBJ1-2, with D maybe TRBD1 (6 bases). V lost 2 bases and J lost 1, with 14 bases in between. The CDR3 covers 16 residues. The V gene's germline CDR1 is MGHDK and CDR2 SYGVNS.

A single count supports this clone. V usage is TRBV29-1 and J usage is TRBJ1-2, with 7 bases fitting TRBD1. The germline gives CDR1 SQVTM, CDR2 ANQGSEA. V lost 6 bases and J lost 3; bases outside the gene matches: 7. The CDR3 spans 13 residues. The DNA of the CDR3 is TGCAGCGTGACCGACAGGGAGGACTATGGCTACACCTTC. Translating gives CSVTDREDYGYTF. Combining the CDR3 with reference TRBV29-1 and TRBJ1-2 gives the whole variable domain SAVISQKPSRDICQRGTSLTIQCQVDSQVTMMFWYRQQPGQSLTLIATANQGSEATYESGFVIDKFPISRPNLTFSTLTVSNMSPEDSSIYLCSVTDREDYGYTFGSGTRLTVV.

This clone was detected once. The chain employs TRBV18 and TRBJ2-1, with 7 bases matching TRBD2. Germline CDR1 is KGHSH and CDR2 is LQKENI. V lost 6 bases, J lost 2 bases, and 10 bases stayed unmatched. The CDR3 has 16 amino acids. The CDR3 bases are TGTGCCAGCTCCGAAACTCGGGGAGGGACCTACAATGAGCAGTTCTTC. It specifies CASSETRGGTYNEQFF.

The chain has TRBV6-5 and TRBJ1-1, with 7 bases aligning to TRBD1. J lost 12 bases, V lost 0 bases, and 10 bases had no gene match. The CDR3 has 14 residues. The V gene's germline CDR1 is MNHEY and CDR2 SVGAGI. Written as DNA, the CDR3 is TGTGCCAGCAGTTACTCGAAGGGGGCCCTTGGAACTTTCTTT. This gives the protein CASSYSKGALGTFF.

The V call is TRBV18, the J call TRBJ2-7; D is possibly TRBD2 (5 bases). The germline V gene has CDR1 KGHSH and CDR2 LQKENI. CDR3 size: 15 residues. V was clipped by 3 bases and J by 1 base, with 13 bases between them. The DNA for the CDR3 is TGTGCCAGCTCACCGTCGCGGGCGACGTCCTACGAGCAGTACTTC. Its protein is CASSPSRATSYEQYF.

V gene TRBV4-1 combines with J gene TRBJ2-2; no clear D. Germline CDR1 MGHRA, CDR2 YSYEKL. The CDR3 sequence is 15 residues long. V was clipped by 2 bases and J by 5 bases, with 12 bases between them. This CDR3 is CASSQNSPPTGELFF. The CDR3 nucleotides read TGCGCCAGCAGCCAAAATAGCCCACCTACCGGGGAGCTGTTTTTT.